The subject of this entry is one T cell receptor (beta chain). Only one count was recorded for this clone. Its antigen target is currently unknown. Base qualities are not at hand, and no much larger clone is one base apart. The record originates from a study of radiation and T cells in renal cell carcinoma (dated by TCRdb to between 2020 and 2021). Notes on the research overall: A total of around 53 samples underwent TCR beta sequencing, made up of roughly 26 tumors and around 27 peripheral blood samples. The last blood draw happened 4 weeks after radiation, timed to coincide with nephrectomy. In the 53 samples combined, fewer than 5 million unique CDR3 nucleotide sequences were found, encoding roughly 2.5 million unique CDR3 amino acid sequences. Overall study outcomes, separate from this receptor: Because pretreatment tumor biopsies were not available, the baseline intratumoral presence of clonotypes could not be determined. Effects of radiation dose or scheduling on the TCR repertoire could not be addressed with the single-armed trial design. Tracking of blood repertoire dynamics stopped at three to four weeks after treatment, with no follow-up past that point. In blood, the top tumor clonotypes increased from baseline to 2 weeks after radiation and then shrank by 4 weeks, which suggests a temporary expansion of tumor-resident clones.

The immunoSEQ kit was used, according to the manufacturer's recommendations, to generate TCR beta libraries from genomic DNA. Library preparation used a first multiplex PCR with proprietary primers, then a second PCR adding unique barcodes, with bead cleanups after each round. Each sample batch included a kit-provided positive control reaction and a negative control reaction. The final libraries were assessed on an Agilent 4200 TapeStation D1000 ScreenTape, pooled by volume, and quantified by qPCR. An Illumina NextSeq500 fitted with a MidOutput 150-cycle cartridge performed the sequencing, running 156 Read1 cycles and 15 Index1 cycles with the kit's custom primers. The pooled library was loaded at around 1 pM with about 20% PhiX control spiked in. Per the authors' processing: Vendor-processed data were analyzed in R, and a clonotype was defined as all T cells sharing the same CDR3 nucleotide sequence. For clone abundance analyses, frequencies were normalized to the 10,000 most abundant clones in each sample. Public T cell clones, averaging fewer than five per sample, were removed before analysis. Tumor-enriched and baseline blood-enriched clonotypes were defined by at least a 32-fold difference in abundance between compartments. Clonotypes expanded or contracted between blood time points were identified with a beta-binomial differential abundance model. Tumor-blood repertoire similarity was measured with the Baroni-Urbani and Buser coefficient, and group comparisons used two-tailed Wilcoxon tests in R. Here the immuneACCESS table is served through TCRdb, limited to in-frame sequences with V and J called. Missing clones are a known gap in these copies; in checked studies unresolved V genes cover under half, and the rest lacks a known reason. The DNA was the basis for D and trimming; V, J and clone size are from that table. Counted in this sample were under 100,000 clones; 84% of them appeared once. Jointly, the top ten make up roughly 7.9% of the sample.

From the cysteine up to the phenylalanine, the CDR3 has a length of 15 residues. Only the CDR3 part of the read is kept: 45 bases, read in frame from the first base. The germline ends are 16 bases apart after V is trimmed by 6 bases and J by 4 bases. Based on the germline V gene, the CDR1 and CDR2 sequences are MDHEN and SYDVKM. The time point label, read with the paper, signifies: blood 4 weeks post-SBRT, at nephrectomy. The treatment or condition label for this specimen denotes: 15 Gy SBRT to primary tumor, nephrectomy 4 weeks later. Samples were obtained from a clinical trial, in which 15 Gy stereotactic body radiation therapy was delivered to primary renal cell carcinomas and nephrectomy was performed 4 weeks later. To follow tumor-enriched clonotypes, peripheral blood was collected serially from radiation-treated patients at baseline and again at 2 weeks and 4 weeks after SBRT. Renal cell carcinoma with clear cell pathology was present in all patients. The QIAamp DNA Blood Mini Kit (Qiagen) was used to prepare genomic DNA for TCR sequencing. The analyses included only samples that passed all quality control checks.

This receptor was obtained from a man in his sixties with renal cell carcinoma. This sample comprised blood, obtained from a patient whose treatment included radiotherapy and nephrectomy. The chain uses TRBV28 and TRBJ1-5, and the D gene may be TRBD1, 6 bases matching. CDR3 reads: CASRKQGPLNQPQHF. The sequence in DNA is TGTGCCAGCAGAAAACAGGGACCTCTAAATCAGCCCCAGCATTTT.